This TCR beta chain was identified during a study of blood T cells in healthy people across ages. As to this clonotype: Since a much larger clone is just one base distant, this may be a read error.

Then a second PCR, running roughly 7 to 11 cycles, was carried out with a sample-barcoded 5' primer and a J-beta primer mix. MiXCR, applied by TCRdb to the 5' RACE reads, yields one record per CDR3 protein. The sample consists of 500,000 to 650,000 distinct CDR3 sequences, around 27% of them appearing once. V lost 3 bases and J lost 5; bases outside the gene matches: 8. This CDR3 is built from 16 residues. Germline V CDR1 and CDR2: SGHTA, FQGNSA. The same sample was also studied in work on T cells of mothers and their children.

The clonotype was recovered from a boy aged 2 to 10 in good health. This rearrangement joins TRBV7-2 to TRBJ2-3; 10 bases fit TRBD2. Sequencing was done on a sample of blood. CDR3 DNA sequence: TGTGCCAGCAGCTTGCAACTAGCGGGAAGCCGAGATACGCAGTATTTT. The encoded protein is CASSLQLAGSRDTQYF.